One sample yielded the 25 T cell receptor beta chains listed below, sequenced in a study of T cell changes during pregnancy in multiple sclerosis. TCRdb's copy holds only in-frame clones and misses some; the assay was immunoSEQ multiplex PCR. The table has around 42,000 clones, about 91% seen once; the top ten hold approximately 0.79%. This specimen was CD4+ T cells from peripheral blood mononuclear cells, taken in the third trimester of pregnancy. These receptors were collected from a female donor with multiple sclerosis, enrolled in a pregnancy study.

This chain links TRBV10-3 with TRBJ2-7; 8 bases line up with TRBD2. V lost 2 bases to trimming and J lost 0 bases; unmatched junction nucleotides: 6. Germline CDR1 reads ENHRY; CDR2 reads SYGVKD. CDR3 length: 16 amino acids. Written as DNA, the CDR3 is TGTGCCATCAGTGAGCCCACTAGCGGAGCCTCCTACGAGCAGTACTTC. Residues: CAISEPTSGASYEQYF.

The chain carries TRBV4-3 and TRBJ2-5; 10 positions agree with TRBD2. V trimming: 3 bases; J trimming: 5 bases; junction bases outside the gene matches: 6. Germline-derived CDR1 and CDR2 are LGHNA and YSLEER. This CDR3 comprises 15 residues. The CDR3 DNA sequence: TGCGCCAGCAGCCAGGCCACTAGCGGGATGGAGACCCAGTACTTC. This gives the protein CASSQATSGMETQYF.

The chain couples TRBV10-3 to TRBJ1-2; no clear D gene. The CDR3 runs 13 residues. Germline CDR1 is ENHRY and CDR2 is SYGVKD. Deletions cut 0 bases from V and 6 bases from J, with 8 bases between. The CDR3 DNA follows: TGTGCCATCAGTGAGTCGGGCACGGATGGCTACACCTTC. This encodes CAISESGTDGYTF.

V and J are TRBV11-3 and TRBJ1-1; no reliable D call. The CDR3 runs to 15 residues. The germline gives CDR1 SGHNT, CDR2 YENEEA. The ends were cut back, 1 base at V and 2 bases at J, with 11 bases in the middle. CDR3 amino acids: CASSLGTRGNTEAFF. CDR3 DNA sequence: TGTGCCAGCAGCTTAGGAACTCGGGGTAACACTGAAGCTTTCTTT.

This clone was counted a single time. CDR3 in amino acids: CASSLEGARAGELFF. The CDR3 DNA follows: TGCGCCAGCAGCTTGGAGGGGGCTAGGGCCGGGGAGCTGTTTTTT. This chain connects TRBV5-1 to TRBJ2-2; TRBD1 matches 7 bases. CDR3 length: 15 residues. J lost 6 bases, V lost 0 bases, and 5 bases had no gene match. Germline V lookup: CDR1 SGHRS, CDR2 YFSETQ.

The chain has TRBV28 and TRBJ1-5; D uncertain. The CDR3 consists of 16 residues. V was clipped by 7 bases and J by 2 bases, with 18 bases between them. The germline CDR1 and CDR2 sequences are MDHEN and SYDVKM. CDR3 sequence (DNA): TGTGCCAGCATTCCCTCTCTCGGGTCCGGCAATCAGCCCCAGCATTTT. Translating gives CASIPSLGSGNQPQHF.

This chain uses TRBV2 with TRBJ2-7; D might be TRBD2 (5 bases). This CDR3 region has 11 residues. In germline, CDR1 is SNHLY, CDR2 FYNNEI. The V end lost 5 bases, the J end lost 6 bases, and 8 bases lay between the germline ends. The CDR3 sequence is CASSPAGEQYF. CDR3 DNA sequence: TGTGCCAGCAGTCCGGCGGGCGAGCAGTACTTC. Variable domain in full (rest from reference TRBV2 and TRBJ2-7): EPEVTQTPSHQVTQMGQEVILRCVPISNHLYFYWYRQILGQKVEFLVSFYNNEISEKSEIFDDQFSVERPDGSNFTLKIRSTKLEDSAMYFCASSPAGEQYFGPGTRLTVT.

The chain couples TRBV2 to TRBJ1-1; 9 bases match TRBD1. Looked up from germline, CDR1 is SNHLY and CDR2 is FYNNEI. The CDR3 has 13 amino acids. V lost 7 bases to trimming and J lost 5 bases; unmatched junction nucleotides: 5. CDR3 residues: CASIRQGGTEAFF. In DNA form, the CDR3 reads TGTGCCAGCATTAGACAGGGGGGAACTGAAGCTTTCTTT.

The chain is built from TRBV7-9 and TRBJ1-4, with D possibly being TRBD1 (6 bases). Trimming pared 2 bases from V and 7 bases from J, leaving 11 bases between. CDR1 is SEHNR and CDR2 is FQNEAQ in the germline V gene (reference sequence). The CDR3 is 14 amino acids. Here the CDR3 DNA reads TGTGCCAGCAGCTTAACAGGGATGAGTGAAAAACTGTTTTTT. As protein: CASSLTGMSEKLFF.

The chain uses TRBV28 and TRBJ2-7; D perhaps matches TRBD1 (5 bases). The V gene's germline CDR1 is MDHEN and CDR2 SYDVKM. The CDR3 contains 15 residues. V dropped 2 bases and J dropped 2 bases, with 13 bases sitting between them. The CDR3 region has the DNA TGTGCCAGCAGTTTACTATTGCAGGGTCCCTACGAGCAGTACTTC. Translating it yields CASSLLLQGPYEQYF.

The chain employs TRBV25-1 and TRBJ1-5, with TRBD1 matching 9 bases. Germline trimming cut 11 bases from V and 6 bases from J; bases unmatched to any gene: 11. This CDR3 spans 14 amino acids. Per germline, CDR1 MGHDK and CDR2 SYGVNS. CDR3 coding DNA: TGTGCCGGCGAACCGGGACAGGGTTCTCAGCCCCAGCATTTT. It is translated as CAGEPGQGSQPQHF.

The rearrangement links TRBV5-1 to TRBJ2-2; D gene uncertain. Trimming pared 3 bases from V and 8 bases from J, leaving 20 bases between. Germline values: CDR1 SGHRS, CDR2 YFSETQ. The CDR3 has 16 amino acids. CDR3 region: CASSSTSSPVVGELFF. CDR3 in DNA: TGCGCCAGCAGCTCAACCTCGTCTCCGGTAGTGGGGGAGCTGTTTTTT.

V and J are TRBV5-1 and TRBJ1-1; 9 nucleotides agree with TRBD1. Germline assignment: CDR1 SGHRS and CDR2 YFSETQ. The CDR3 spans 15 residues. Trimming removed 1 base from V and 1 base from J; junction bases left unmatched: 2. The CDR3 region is CASSLWGQGNTEAFF. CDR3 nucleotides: TGCGCCAGCAGCTTGTGGGGACAGGGGAACACTGAAGCTTTCTTT.

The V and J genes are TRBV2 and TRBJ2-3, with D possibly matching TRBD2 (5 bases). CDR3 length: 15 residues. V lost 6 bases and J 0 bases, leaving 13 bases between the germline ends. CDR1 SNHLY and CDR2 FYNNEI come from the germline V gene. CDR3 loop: CASRERAFSTDTQYF. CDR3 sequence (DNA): TGTGCCAGCAGAGAGAGGGCCTTCAGCACAGATACGCAGTATTTT.

DNA of the CDR3: TGTGCCAGCAGTGATAGGGGGAATGAGCAGTTCTTC. This sequence encodes CASSDRGNEQFF. The chain employs TRBV6-1 and TRBJ2-1; D is perhaps TRBD1 (6 bases). CDR1 and CDR2 from the germline V gene are MNHNS and SASEGT. The CDR3 is 12 amino acids. V was cut by 3 bases and J by 7 bases, with 7 bases left in between.

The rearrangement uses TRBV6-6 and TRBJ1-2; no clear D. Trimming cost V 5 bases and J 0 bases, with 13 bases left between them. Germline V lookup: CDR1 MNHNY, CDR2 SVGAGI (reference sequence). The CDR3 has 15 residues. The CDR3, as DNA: TGTGCCAGCAGTCCCCGCCGAGAACCTAACTATGGCTACACCTTC. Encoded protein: CASSPRREPNYGYTF.

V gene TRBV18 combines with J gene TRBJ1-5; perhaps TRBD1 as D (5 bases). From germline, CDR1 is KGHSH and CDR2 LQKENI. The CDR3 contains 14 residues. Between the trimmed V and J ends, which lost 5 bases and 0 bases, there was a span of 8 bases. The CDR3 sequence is CASSEDSSNQPQHF. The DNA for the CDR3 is TGTGCCAGCTCAGAAGACAGTAGCAATCAGCCCCAGCATTTT.

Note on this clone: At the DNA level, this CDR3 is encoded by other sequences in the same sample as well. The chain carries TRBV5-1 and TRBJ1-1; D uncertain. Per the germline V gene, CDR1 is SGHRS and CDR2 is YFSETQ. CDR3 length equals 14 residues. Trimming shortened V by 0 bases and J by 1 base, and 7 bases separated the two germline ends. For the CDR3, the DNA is TGCGCCAGCAGCTTGGATCGGGGGAACACTGAAGCTTTCTTT. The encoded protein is CASSLDRGNTEAFF.

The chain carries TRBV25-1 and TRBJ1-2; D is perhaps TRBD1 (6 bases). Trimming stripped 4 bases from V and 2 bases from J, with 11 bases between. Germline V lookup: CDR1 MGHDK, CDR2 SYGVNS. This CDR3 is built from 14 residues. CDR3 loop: CASSGTQGNYGYTF. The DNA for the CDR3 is TGTGCCAGCAGTGGGACTCAGGGGAACTATGGCTACACCTTC.

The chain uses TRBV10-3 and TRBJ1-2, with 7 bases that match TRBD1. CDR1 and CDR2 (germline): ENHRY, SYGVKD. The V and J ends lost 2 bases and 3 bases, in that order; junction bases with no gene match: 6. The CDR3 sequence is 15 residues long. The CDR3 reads CAISETQGQYYGYTF. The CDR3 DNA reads TGTGCCATCAGTGAGACCCAGGGACAGTACTATGGCTACACCTTC.

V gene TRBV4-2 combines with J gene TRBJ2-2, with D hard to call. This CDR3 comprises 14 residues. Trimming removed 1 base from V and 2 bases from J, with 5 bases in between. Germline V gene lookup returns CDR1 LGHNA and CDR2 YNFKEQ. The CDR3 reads CASSQGLNTGELFF. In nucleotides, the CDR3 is TGTGCCAGCAGCCAAGGACTTAACACCGGGGAGCTGTTTTTT.

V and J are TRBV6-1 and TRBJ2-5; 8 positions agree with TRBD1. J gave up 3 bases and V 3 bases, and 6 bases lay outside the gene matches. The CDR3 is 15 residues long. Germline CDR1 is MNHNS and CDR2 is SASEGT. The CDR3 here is CASSEDREWEETQYF. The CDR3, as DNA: TGTGCCAGCAGTGAGGACAGGGAGTGGGAAGAGACCCAGTACTTC.

CDR3 sequence (DNA): TGTGCCAGCTCACCACTAAGCGCCAAAAACATTCAGTACTTC. Residues: CASSPLSAKNIQYF. V and J are TRBV18 and TRBJ2-4; D uncertain. CDR1 and CDR2 from the germline V gene are KGHSH and LQKENI. The length of the CDR3 is 14 residues. V shed 1 base and J shed 1 base, with 5 bases lying between them.

The CDR3 reads CASSPAGARGYTF. Here the CDR3 DNA reads TGCGCCAGCAGCCCCGCAGGGGCGCGTGGCTACACCTTC. The chain employs TRBV5-1 and TRBJ1-2, with a tentative D call TRBD1 (6 bases). CDR3 length: 13 residues. The V end lost 4 bases, the J end lost 7 bases, and 14 bases lay between the germline ends. Germline V gives CDR1 SGHRS, CDR2 YFSETQ.

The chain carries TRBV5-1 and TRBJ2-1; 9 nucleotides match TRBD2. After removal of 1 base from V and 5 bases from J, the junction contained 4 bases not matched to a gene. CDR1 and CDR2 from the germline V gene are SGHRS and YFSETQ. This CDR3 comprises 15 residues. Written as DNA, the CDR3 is TGCGCCAGCAGCTTGTTAGCGGGAGTCGACAATGAGCAGTTCTTC. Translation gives CASSLLAGVDNEQFF.